This T cell receptor beta chain stems from a study of tumor-infiltrating lymphocytes in primary liver carcinoma. On the study more broadly: There were roughly 3.5 to 8 million productive TCRbeta reads per sample, a yield similar across tissue types.

Unsorted whole blood yielded the blood RNA, and germline DNA was also extracted. Before the operation took place, approximately 4 milliliters of peripheral blood were collected. This clonotype was counted ten times or more. Germline V gene data show CDR1 as SQVTM and CDR2 as ANQGSEA. V dropped 4 bases and J dropped 6; count of bases not matched to a gene: 4. The CDR3 length is 13 residues. A primer in the constant region served to generate TCR beta cDNA from 450 to 600 ng of total RNA. Employing slightly modified ARM-PCR, three nested multiplex PCR rounds were run, and these gave rise to the TCR beta libraries. The first two PCR rounds used TRBV1-TRBV30 forward primers with a C-beta reverse primer, 9 to 11 cycles each. One entry per CDR3 protein results from TCRdb running MiXCR on the multiplex PCR reads. The repertoire consists of about 320,000 distinct CDR3 sequences, with approximately 60% occurring once and the leading ten covering roughly 10%.

The TCR comes from a man aged 35 to 55 with primary liver carcinoma and hepatitis B virus infection. V and J are TRBV29-1 and TRBJ2-2, with 8 nucleotides matching TRBD1. The sequenced sample was peripheral blood. CDR3 protein: CSVGARGPGELFF. Here the CDR3 DNA reads TGCAGCGTTGGGGCCAGGGGGCCCGGGGAGCTGTTTTTT.